The rows below give T cell receptor beta chains drawn from one sample of a study of T-cell reconstitution after alpha-beta-depleted transplantation in children. One entry per CDR3 protein, called by TCRdb with MiXCR from the PCR reads. This sample has hundreds of thousands of distinct CDR3 sequences, with 16% found just once. Here the sequenced sample was PBMCs, mostly from graft donor cells, taken 360 days after TCRalphabeta/CD19-depleted stem cell transplant. The receptors were sampled from a male patient between 2 and 10 years old who had a stem cell transplant for acute lymphoblastic leukemia, so the T cells may come from the graft donor. Each CDR3 is given with its conserved first and last residue. Each record gives: V gene, clone size, D gene, J gene, CDR3 protein, CDR3 DNA. A D gene is named only where the DNA matches it firmly. The size of a clone is reported for some rows only, either as once, few or many, or as a class for expanded clones.

V: TRBV12-3/TRBV12-4
size: many
D: .
J: TRBJ1-1
CDR3: CASRPANTEAFF
DNA: TGTGCCAGCCGCCCGGCGAACACTGAAGCTTTCTTT

V: TRBV28
size: few
D: .
J: TRBJ2-3
CDR3: CASRHKSPSFGTDTQYF
DNA: TGTGCCAGCAGGCACAAATCACCCTCATTCGGCACAGATACGCAGTATTTT

V: TRBV29-1
size: few
D: .
J: TRBJ2-2
CDR3: CSVVVAGGELFF
DNA: TGCAGCGTTGTAGTTGCGGGCGGTGAGCTGTTTTTT

V: TRBV10-2
size: .
D: .
J: TRBJ2-6
CDR3: CASGLRNVLTF
DNA: TGCGCCAGCGGGTTGCGCAACGTCCTGACTTTC

V: TRBV7-2
size: .
D: .
J: TRBJ2-7
CDR3: CASSLRPLTNAGFKQYF
DNA: TGTGCCAGCAGCTTACGCCCCTTGACAAACGCCGGATTTAAGCAGTACTTC

V: TRBV15
size: once
D: .
J: TRBJ2-7
CDR3: CATSRDPGAYEQYF
DNA: TGTGCCACCAGCAGAGATCCCGGCGCCTACGAGCAGTACTTC

V: TRBV6-5
size: few
D: .
J: TRBJ2-5
CDR3: CASGRGQETQYF
DNA: TGTGCCAGCGGACGGGGGCAAGAGACCCAGTACTTC

V: TRBV10-3
size: few
D: TRBD2
J: TRBJ2-2
CDR3: CAISESLGLAGDNTGELFF
DNA: TGTGCCATCAGTGAGTCATTGGGACTAGCGGGAGACAACACCGGGGAGCTGTTTTTT

V: TRBV5-1
size: many
D: TRBD1
J: TRBJ2-2
CDR3: CASSLGQGANTGELFF
DNA: TGCGCCAGCAGCCTGGGACAGGGGGCGAACACCGGGGAGCTGTTTTTT

V: TRBV12-3/TRBV12-4
size: few
D: TRBD2
J: TRBJ2-3
CDR3: CASSLGIAGALDTQYF
DNA: TGTGCCAGCAGTTTGGGAATAGCGGGAGCATTAGATACGCAGTATTTT

V: TRBV6-1
size: few
D: TRBD1
J: TRBJ2-7
CDR3: CGPQALDRGSHEQYF
DNA: TGTGGACCCCAAGCCTTGGACAGGGGAAGCCACGAGCAGTACTTC

V: TRBV4-3
size: few
D: TRBD2
J: TRBJ2-7
CDR3: CASSQDLPGLASYEQYF
DNA: TGCGCCAGCAGCCAAGATCTCCCGGGACTAGCGAGCTACGAGCAGTACTTC

V: TRBV7-6
size: few
D: .
J: TRBJ2-7
CDR3: CASSLVSGTDFYEQYF
DNA: TGTGCCAGCAGCTTAGTATCCGGGACCGACTTCTACGAGCAGTACTTC

V: TRBV6-1
size: .
D: .
J: TRBJ1-1
CDR3: CASSDGYKAEAFF
DNA: TGTGCCAGCAGTGACGGGTATAAGGCTGAAGCTTTCTTT

V: TRBV5-1
size: .
D: .
J: TRBJ2-2
CDR3: CASYDRTGVAGELFF
DNA: TGCGCCAGCTACGACAGGACCGGCGTTGCCGGGGAGCTGTTTTTT

V: TRBV12-3/TRBV12-4
size: .
D: .
J: TRBJ1-3
CDR3: CASSPTDGNTIYF
DNA: TGTGCCAGCAGTCCTACAGATGGAAACACCATATATTTT

V: TRBV28
size: .
D: TRBD2
J: TRBJ2-1
CDR3: CASNLAGYNEQFF
DNA: TGTGCCAGCAACCTAGCGGGGTACAATGAGCAGTTCTTC

V: TRBV12-3/TRBV12-4
size: .
D: TRBD2
J: TRBJ2-1
CDR3: CASSPTSGSFYEQFF
DNA: TGTGCCAGCAGTCCGACTAGCGGGAGCTTCTATGAGCAGTTCTTC

V: TRBV29-1
size: many
D: TRBD2
J: TRBJ2-7
CDR3: CSVEPLAGQYEQYF
DNA: TGCAGCGTTGAGCCGCTAGCGGGACAATACGAGCAGTACTTC

V: TRBV10-3
size: .
D: TRBD2
J: TRBJ2-7
CDR3: CAAGTSALGRYEQYF
DNA: TGTGCCGCTGGGACTAGCGCCTTGGGACGGTACGAGCAGTACTTC

V: TRBV28
size: many
D: .
J: TRBJ2-1
CDR3: CASSSYSLVGGNNEQFF
DNA: TGTGCCAGCAGTTCCTACTCCCTAGTTGGGGGGAACAATGAGCAGTTCTTC

V: TRBV3-1
size: .
D: .
J: TRBJ1-1
CDR3: CASSHRMDLPEAFF
DNA: TGTGCCAGCAGCCACCGGATGGATTTGCCTGAAGCTTTCTTT

V: TRBV12-3/TRBV12-4
size: few
D: .
J: TRBJ1-6
CDR3: CASTRQAGRNSPLHF
DNA: TGTGCCAGCACCCGACAGGCAGGGAGGAATTCACCCCTCCACTTT